The next 19 T cell receptor beta chains were all read from a single sample in a study of T cells in Graves' hyperthyroidism and ophthalmopathy. The CDR3 regions of TCR beta were amplified from RNA transcripts. First-round RT-PCR with HTBI primers amplified the TCR CDR3 region. TCRdb reprocessed the multiplex PCR reads via MiXCR and lists one record per CDR3 protein. The sample holds a few hundred thousand distinct CDR3 sequences, more than 45% seen once. The material sequenced was peripheral blood or thyroid tissue (not recorded which). These receptors all stem from an adult woman with Graves' disease, either hyperthyroidism or ophthalmopathy (not recorded which).

This clonotype was recorded at least ten times. The chain joins TRBV20-1 to TRBJ1-2; D perhaps matches TRBD1 (5 bases). The germline V gene encodes CDR1 DFQATT and CDR2 SNEGSKA (reference sequence). CDR3 size: 13 residues. The V and J ends lost 3 bases and 3 bases respectively, with 11 bases between them. As DNA, the CDR3 is TGCAGTGCTAGCCCGGGGGATTACTATGGCTACACCTTC. Amino acid sequence: CSASPGDYYGYTF.

The chain joins TRBV7-2 to TRBJ2-7, with TRBD1 as a possible D gene (5 bases). The CDR3 loop spans 14 amino acids. Germline values: CDR1 SGHTA, CDR2 FQGNSA. V was pared by 3 bases and J by 3 bases, with 12 bases between. Here the CDR3 reads CASSFGRAIYEQYF. CDR3 coding DNA: TGTGCCAGCAGCTTCGGCAGGGCTATCTACGAGCAGTACTTC.

As to this clonotype: The germline gene is not matched at one end of the junction; a read error may be the cause. The chain couples TRBV11-2 to TRBJ1-2, with 7 bases aligning to TRBD1. Germline V CDR1 and CDR2: SGHAT, FQNNGV. CDR3 size: 15 residues. CDR3 in DNA: TGTGCCAGCAGCGTTGGGACAGCTTGGGATGAAGGCTGCACCTTC. This translates into CASSVGTAWDEGCTF.

Comment on this clonotype: This may be a read error, as it is one base from a much larger clone. The CDR3 region has the DNA TGTGCCAGCAGCTTAGATCCGGGGCAGAACACTGAAGCTTTCTTT. Translating it yields CASSLDPGQNTEAFF. The rearrangement links TRBV11-2 to TRBJ1-1; D may be TRBD1 (5 bases). This CDR3 spans 15 amino acids. V was trimmed by 0 bases and J by 1 base, leaving 9 bases between them. CDR1 and CDR2 (germline): SGHAT, FQNNGV.

This clonotype was counted ten times or more. V and J are TRBV11-2 and TRBJ1-4; D might be TRBD1 (6 bases). This CDR3 region has 18 residues. V lost 6 bases and J lost 0, with 20 bases in between. Germline values: CDR1 SGHAT, CDR2 FQNNGV. The chain's CDR3 is CASSATGTFKSTNEKLFF. The CDR3 DNA reads TGTGCCAGCAGTGCAACCGGGACATTCAAATCAACTAATGAAAAACTGTTTTTT.

The gene calls are TRBV29-1 and TRBJ1-6; D remains ambiguous. This CDR3 is built from 12 residues. The germline gives CDR1 SQVTM, CDR2 ANQGSEA. Deletions cut 6 bases from V and 7 bases from J, with 10 bases between. CDR3 loop: CSVWTANSPLHF. The CDR3 DNA reads as TGCAGCGTGTGGACGGCCAATTCACCCCTCCACTTT.

The CDR3 DNA is TGCAGTGCCCTCAAGGCAGGACAGGGGGACACCGGGGAGCTGTTTTTT. It encodes CSALKAGQGDTGELFF. The V and J genes are TRBV20-1 and TRBJ2-2, with 10 bases aligning to TRBD1. The germline V gene has CDR1 DFQATT and CDR2 SNEGSKA (reference sequence). The ends lost 6 bases at V and 3 bases at J; junction bases unmatched: 10. The CDR3 is made up of 16 amino acids.

This clonotype was seen at least ten times. Sequence at one end of the junction differs from germline and may be a read error. V usage is TRBV19 and J usage is TRBJ1-2; D remains unclear. CDR1 LNHDA and CDR2 SQIVND come from the germline V gene (reference sequence). This CDR3 is 13 amino acids long. The CDR3, as DNA: TGTGCCAGTAGTATATCGAACCCAGAACACGCCCTCTTC. Translating it yields CASSISNPEHALF.

The chain has TRBV24-1 and TRBJ1-4; a possible D gene is TRBD1 (6 bases). The CDR3 consists of 13 residues. Germline loops: CDR1 KGHDR, CDR2 SFDVKD. Deletions cut 4 bases from V and 8 bases from J, with 10 bases between. Here the CDR3 reads CATSEGAHEKLFF. CDR3 bases: TGTGCCACCAGTGAGGGGGCACACGAAAAACTGTTTTTT.

In its sample, this clonotype was seen many times. This chain uses TRBV14 with TRBJ1-2, with TRBD1 as a possible D gene (6 bases). CDR1 is SGHDN and CDR2 is FVKESK in the germline V gene. V was pared by 2 bases and J by 8 bases, with 18 bases between. The CDR3 runs 15 residues. CDR3 region: CASSQNRERRNGYTF. The CDR3 DNA reads TGTGCCAGCAGCCAAAACAGGGAAAGAAGGAACGGCTACACCTTC.

This clonotype was recorded many times. Possible read error: a much larger clone is one base away. The DNA for the CDR3 is TGTGCCAGCAGCTATAATTCACCCCTCCACTTT. Its translation is CASSYNSPLHF. J is TRBJ1-6 and V is TRBV28, with D uncertain. Germline loops: CDR1 MDHEN, CDR2 SYDVKM. V lost 6 bases, J lost 3 bases, and 0 bases lay in between. CDR3 length: 11 amino acids.

The chain carries TRBV7-6 and TRBJ1-5; D gene uncertain. This CDR3 is 14 amino acids long. Germline V gene sequence: CDR1 SGHVS, CDR2 FNYEAQ. Trimming stripped 3 bases from V and 6 bases from J, with 12 bases between. The CDR3 spells CASSFSPDGQPQHF. For the CDR3, the DNA is TGTGCCAGCAGCTTTTCTCCAGATGGTCAGCCCCAGCATTTT.

The CDR3 DNA is TGTGCCAGCAGTTTACTGGTGAACGCAGCTTTCTTT. It is translated as CASSLLVNAAFF. The chain links TRBV12-3 or TRBV12-4 to TRBJ1-1; D unclear. Trimming stripped 2 bases from V and 10 bases from J, with 11 bases between. The CDR3 has 12 amino acids.

This clonotype occurred many times. CDR3 bases: TGCGCCAGCAGCCAATCCCAAGGCTACGAGCAGTACTTC. Protein sequence: CASSQSQGYEQYF. The V and J genes are TRBV4-1 and TRBJ2-7, with unresolved D. Germline V gene lookup returns CDR1 MGHRA and CDR2 YSYEKL. The CDR3 is 13 amino acids. V dropped 2 bases and J dropped 3 bases, with 8 bases sitting between them.

This clonotype was observed many times. The J gene is TRBJ2-5, the V gene TRBV7-8, with D perhaps given as TRBD1 or TRBD2 (6 bases each). Trimming removed 1 base from V and 5 bases from J, with 14 bases in between. From germline, CDR1 is SGHVS and CDR2 FQNEAQ. This CDR3 has 15 residues. The CDR3 region is CASSLVRLGGETQYF. CDR3 sequence (DNA): TGTGCCAGCAGCTTAGTCCGCCTAGGGGGGGAGACCCAGTACTTC.

This clonotype was observed at least ten times. The CDR3 DNA reads as TGCAGTGCCAGGGATAGGACGTTGGAACTGTTTTTT. It translates to CSARDRTLELFF. The rearrangement uses TRBV20-1 and TRBJ1-4; tentative D call: TRBD1 (5 bases). CDR3 length: 12 residues. Germline CDR1 is DFQATT and CDR2 is SNEGSKA (reference sequence). Trimming removed 6 bases at V and 12 bases at J, with 17 bases between.

Concerning this clonotype itself: At one boundary the junction diverges from the germline segment, which might be a read error. The rearrangement joins TRBV5-1 to TRBJ2-7; 8 bases align to TRBD2. Germline loops: CDR1 SGHRS, CDR2 YFSETQ. The CDR3 is 11 amino acids. CDR3 in amino acids: CASSFSLAVPF. CDR3 bases: TGCGCCAGCAGCTTCTCACTAGCGGTCCCCTTC.

The chain couples TRBV10-3 to TRBJ2-7; 10 bases are a match to TRBD1. Germline V gene lookup returns CDR1 ENHRY and CDR2 SYGVKD. V lost 4 bases and J lost 3; bases outside the gene matches: 6. This CDR3 has 15 amino acids. The CDR3 DNA is TGTGCCATCAGTGCTGCCGGGACAGGGGTCTACGAGCAGTACTTC. Translation: CAISAAGTGVYEQYF.

This chain connects TRBV2 to TRBJ2-3, with 12 bases matching TRBD2. Germline trimming cut 4 bases from V and 5 bases from J; bases unmatched to any gene: 4. Germline V gene data show CDR1 as SNHLY and CDR2 as FYNNEI. The CDR3 sequence is 15 residues long. CDR3 residues: CASSGLAGDVDTQYF. In DNA, the CDR3 is TGTGCCAGCAGTGGACTAGCGGGAGACGTAGATACGCAGTATTTT.